This paragraph reports one T cell receptor beta chain. The data are from a study of PD-L1 blockade in urothelial cancer. Described time point: pretreatment peripheral blood. Profiling relied on immunoSEQ multiplex PCR, and the TCRdb table lists in-frame clones only, not all of them. The sample lists 50,000 to 70,000 clones; approximately 75% were seen once. The material sequenced was PBMCs, taken around atezolizumab (anti-PD-L1) treatment. This clonotype was obtained from a man between 65 and 80 years old with urothelial cancer.

In DNA, the CDR3 is TGTGCCATCAGTGAGTCGAGGTACGGTAGCGGGAGCACAGATACGCAGTATTTT. Encoded protein: CAISESRYGSGSTDTQYF. The rearrangement links TRBV10-3 to TRBJ2-3; 7 bases map to TRBD2. Germline values: CDR1 ENHRY, CDR2 SYGVKD. The CDR3 covers 18 residues. With V trimmed by 0 bases and J by 0 bases, 9 bases remained unmatched.